Listed here is a single T cell receptor beta chain. The target antigen is unknown. This sample was taken from a study of CXCR3-negative and CXCR3-positive naive CD8 T cells. Whole-study results and caveats: Upon cryopreservation, CXCR3 expression partially decreased, and most assays used fresh PBMCs. Memory CD8+ cells showed much lower diversity, while both naive subsets displayed comparably high diversity. CXCR3-positive naive cells carried more hydrophobic TRB CDR3s than CXCR3-negative ones. Naive CXCR3-positive and CXCR3-negative cells shared TRBV-TRBJ usage; memory cells diverged.

The study made its TRB cDNA libraries by 5' RACE, adding UMI labels. TCRdb re-called the 5' RACE reads and gives one entry per CDR3 protein, without DNA. The specimen's table records 6,900 or so distinct CDR3 sequences. The CDR3 length is 11 residues. Looked up from germline, CDR1 is SNHLY and CDR2 is FYNNEI. The sample taken for sequencing was naive CXCR3+ CD8+ T cells from blood. The subset was: CD45RO-CCR7+CD27+CD95- naive CD8+ T cells expressing CXCR3 (TNR3+). The clonotype was recovered from a human donor in good health. Some clones in this sample may be carry-over from other donors' samples. The rearrangement uses TRBV2 and TRBJ2-5. CDR3 region: CASLISETQYF.